Listed below are T cell receptor beta chains from one sample, sequenced in a study of vaccination effects on CD4 cells after COVID-19. Generated by immunoSEQ multiplex PCR, the TCRdb table keeps only in-frame clones and is missing some. The sample contains approximately 74,000 clones, about four fifths of which appear only once. Antigens of these TCRs are unknown. Sequenced here: CD4+ T cells from PBMCs cultured with HCoV-NL63 spike peptides, sampled before COVID-19 vaccination. The receptors shown here come from a human donor who received a COVID-19 vaccine. Both conserved end residues are part of each CDR3. A D gene is named only where the DNA matches it firmly. Size tells how often a clone was seen (once, few, many) or the class of an expanded clone, and some rows leave it out.

cdr3_length: 16
clone_size: -
j_call: TRBJ2-5
d_call: -
v_call: TRBV5-1
cdr3_aa: CASSLLLRVLGETQYF
cdr3_nt: TGCGCCAGCAGCTTACTCCTTAGGGTGCTGGGAGAGACCCAGTACTTC

cdr3_length: 13
clone_size: -
j_call: TRBJ1-5
d_call: TRBD1
v_call: TRBV19
cdr3_aa: CASSYRGGQPQHF
cdr3_nt: TGTGCCAGTAGTTACAGGGGGGGACAGCCCCAGCATTTT

cdr3_length: 16
clone_size: -
j_call: TRBJ2-3
d_call: TRBD2
v_call: TRBV19
cdr3_aa: CASSEKRGAKADTQYF
cdr3_nt: TGTGCCAGTTCAGAGAAGCGGGGGGCCAAGGCAGATACGCAGTATTTT

cdr3_length: 12
clone_size: few
j_call: TRBJ1-2
d_call: -
v_call: TRBV24-1
cdr3_aa: CATSDTYYGYTF
cdr3_nt: TGTGCCACCAGTGATACATACTATGGCTACACCTTC

cdr3_length: 14
clone_size: -
j_call: TRBJ1-1
d_call: -
v_call: TRBV24-1
cdr3_aa: CATSVGGARTEAFF
cdr3_nt: TGTGCCACCAGTGTCGGGGGGGCAAGGACTGAAGCTTTCTTT

cdr3_length: 17
clone_size: -
j_call: TRBJ2-5
d_call: -
v_call: TRBV19
cdr3_aa: CASSVRGGPTQQETQYF
cdr3_nt: TGTGCCAGTAGTGTCCGAGGGGGGCCCACGCAACAAGAGACCCAGTACTTC

cdr3_length: 17
clone_size: -
j_call: TRBJ2-2
d_call: TRBD2
v_call: TRBV7-7
cdr3_aa: CASSLALADTSTGELFF
cdr3_nt: TGTGCCAGCAGCTTAGCCCTAGCGGATACTTCCACCGGGGAGCTGTTTTTT

cdr3_length: 15
clone_size: -
j_call: TRBJ2-3
d_call: -
v_call: TRBV19
cdr3_aa: CASRSQGAGTDTQYF
cdr3_nt: TGTGCCAGTAGGTCACAGGGCGCGGGCACAGATACGCAGTATTTT

cdr3_length: 17
clone_size: -
j_call: TRBJ1-6
d_call: -
v_call: TRBV11-2
cdr3_aa: CASSSIFGGSYNSPLHF
cdr3_nt: TGTGCCAGCAGCTCGATATTTGGGGGCTCCTATAATTCACCCCTCCACTTT

cdr3_length: 15
clone_size: -
j_call: TRBJ1-6
d_call: -
v_call: TRBV3-1/TRBV3-2
cdr3_aa: CASSQGQGPNSPLHF
cdr3_nt: TGTGCCAGCAGCCAAGGGCAGGGCCCTAATTCACCCCTCCACTTT

cdr3_length: 20
clone_size: -
j_call: TRBJ2-4
d_call: TRBD2
v_call: TRBV27
cdr3_aa: CASSFAQGLTSGGAKNIQYF
cdr3_nt: TGTGCCAGCAGTTTCGCACAGGGCCTGACTAGCGGGGGGGCCAAAAACATTCAGTACTTC

cdr3_length: 15
clone_size: -
j_call: TRBJ1-1
d_call: TRBD1
v_call: TRBV6-1
cdr3_aa: CASSEALKTGVGAFF
cdr3_nt: TGTGCCAGCAGTGAAGCCCTCAAAACAGGGGTTGGAGCTTTCTTT

cdr3_length: 18
clone_size: -
j_call: TRBJ2-2
d_call: -
v_call: TRBV25-1
cdr3_aa: CASSEYAFLTGEPGELFF
cdr3_nt: TGTGCCAGCAGTGAATATGCCTTCCTGACAGGTGAGCCCGGGGAGCTGTTTTTT

cdr3_length: 11
clone_size: -
j_call: TRBJ1-2
d_call: -
v_call: TRBV30
cdr3_aa: CAWSVNYGYTF
cdr3_nt: TGTGCCTGGAGTGTGAACTATGGCTACACCTTC

cdr3_length: 13
clone_size: -
j_call: TRBJ1-2
d_call: -
v_call: TRBV6-1
cdr3_aa: CASSEEGRRGYTF
cdr3_nt: TGTGCCAGCAGTGAAGAGGGGCGCCGTGGCTACACCTTC

cdr3_length: 14
clone_size: -
j_call: TRBJ2-5
d_call: -
v_call: TRBV5-1
cdr3_aa: CASSLELALFTQYF
cdr3_nt: TGCGCCAGCAGCTTGGAACTAGCACTGTTTACCCAGTACTTC

cdr3_length: 15
clone_size: once
j_call: TRBJ2-5
d_call: -
v_call: TRBV7-9
cdr3_aa: CASSLAISYQETQYF
cdr3_nt: TGTGCCAGCAGCTTAGCAATTAGTTACCAAGAGACCCAGTACTTC

cdr3_length: 15
clone_size: -
j_call: TRBJ1-6
d_call: TRBD1
v_call: TRBV6-5
cdr3_aa: CASPNPGTGGSPLHF
cdr3_nt: TGTGCCAGCCCTAATCCCGGGACAGGGGGTTCACCCCTCCACTTT

cdr3_length: 11
clone_size: -
j_call: TRBJ1-2
d_call: -
v_call: TRBV2
cdr3_aa: CASSLRGSYTF
cdr3_nt: TGTGCCAGCAGTTTGAGGGGGAGCTACACCTTC

cdr3_length: 15
clone_size: once
j_call: TRBJ1-6
d_call: TRBD1
v_call: TRBV18
cdr3_aa: CASSPGTGPNSPLHF
cdr3_nt: TGTGCCAGCTCACCGGGGACAGGCCCAAATTCACCCCTCCACTTT

cdr3_length: 19
clone_size: -
j_call: TRBJ2-6
d_call: TRBD1
v_call: TRBV19
cdr3_aa: CASSIAATGGAAGANVLTF
cdr3_nt: TGTGCCAGTAGTATAGCCGCGACAGGGGGCGCAGCTGGGGCCAACGTCCTGACTTTC

cdr3_length: 13
clone_size: -
j_call: TRBJ1-5
d_call: -
v_call: TRBV12-3/TRBV12-4
cdr3_aa: CASSLGRGQPQHF
cdr3_nt: TGTGCCAGCAGTTTAGGGAGGGGACAGCCCCAGCATTTT

cdr3_length: 13
clone_size: -
j_call: TRBJ1-2
d_call: -
v_call: TRBV5-1
cdr3_aa: CASSFSETYGYTF
cdr3_nt: TGCGCCAGCAGCTTTTCAGAAACCTATGGCTACACCTTC

cdr3_length: 12
clone_size: few
j_call: TRBJ2-1
d_call: -
v_call: TRBV4-1
cdr3_aa: CASSQELGEQFF
cdr3_nt: TGCGCCAGCAGCCAGGAGCTTGGTGAGCAGTTCTTC

cdr3_length: 16
clone_size: -
j_call: TRBJ2-2
d_call: TRBD1
v_call: TRBV19
cdr3_aa: CASSRPGQGDTGELFF
cdr3_nt: TGTGCCAGTAGTCGTCCGGGACAGGGGGACACCGGGGAGCTGTTTTTT

cdr3_length: 15
clone_size: -
j_call: TRBJ1-4
d_call: -
v_call: TRBV6-4
cdr3_aa: CASSARGGLGEKLFF
cdr3_nt: TGTGCCAGCAGTGCCCGGGGGGGACTAGGTGAAAAACTGTTTTTT

cdr3_length: 16
clone_size: -
j_call: TRBJ1-2
d_call: -
v_call: TRBV4-1
cdr3_aa: CASSQASGPTNYGYTF
cdr3_nt: TGCGCCAGCAGCCAAGCCTCTGGACCCACTAACTATGGCTACACCTTC

cdr3_length: 18
clone_size: -
j_call: TRBJ2-4
d_call: TRBD2
v_call: TRBV18
cdr3_aa: CASSLTWTSGGALNIQYF
cdr3_nt: TGTGCCAGCTCACTAACCTGGACTAGCGGGGGGGCTTTAAACATTCAGTACTTC

cdr3_length: 17
clone_size: once
j_call: TRBJ2-2
d_call: TRBD2
v_call: TRBV5-4
cdr3_aa: CASSRLAGTSGPGELFF
cdr3_nt: TGTGCCAGCAGCCGACTAGCGGGGACCTCCGGACCCGGGGAGCTGTTTTTT

cdr3_length: 13
clone_size: -
j_call: TRBJ1-2
d_call: TRBD1
v_call: TRBV29-1
cdr3_aa: CSAGGQGGAGYTF
cdr3_nt: TGCAGCGCCGGGGGACAGGGAGGGGCTGGCTACACCTTC

cdr3_length: 16
clone_size: -
j_call: TRBJ1-5
d_call: -
v_call: TRBV7-8
cdr3_aa: CASSPRSQYSNQPQHF
cdr3_nt: TGTGCCAGCAGCCCGAGGAGCCAGTATAGCAATCAGCCCCAGCATTTT

cdr3_length: 13
clone_size: -
j_call: TRBJ1-2
d_call: -
v_call: TRBV6-2/TRBV6-3
cdr3_aa: CASSYDGGYGYTF
cdr3_nt: TGTGCCAGCAGTTACGACGGGGGGTATGGCTACACCTTC

cdr3_length: 14
clone_size: -
j_call: TRBJ1-3
d_call: -
v_call: TRBV28
cdr3_aa: CASSRPSTPDTIYF
cdr3_nt: TGTGCCAGCAGCAGACCTTCAACCCCGGACACCATATATTTT

cdr3_length: 15
clone_size: -
j_call: TRBJ2-4
d_call: -
v_call: TRBV6-5
cdr3_aa: CASGSQGGTKNIQYF
cdr3_nt: TGTGCCAGCGGATCCCAAGGCGGAACCAAAAACATTCAGTACTTC

cdr3_length: 13
clone_size: -
j_call: TRBJ2-3
d_call: -
v_call: TRBV7-3
cdr3_aa: CASSSVAVDTQYF
cdr3_nt: TGTGCCAGCAGCTCCGTAGCCGTAGATACGCAGTATTTT

cdr3_length: 14
clone_size: -
j_call: TRBJ1-6
d_call: -
v_call: TRBV7-3
cdr3_aa: CASSLTAGSSPLHF
cdr3_nt: TGTGCCAGCAGCTTAACGGCAGGGAGTTCACCCCTCCACTTT

cdr3_length: 15
clone_size: -
j_call: TRBJ2-5
d_call: TRBD2
v_call: TRBV4-2
cdr3_aa: CASSQAAGVGETQYF
cdr3_nt: TGTGCCAGCAGCCAAGCCGCGGGAGTGGGGGAGACCCAGTACTTC

cdr3_length: 14
clone_size: -
j_call: TRBJ2-2
d_call: -
v_call: TRBV5-1
cdr3_aa: CASRMTEYTGELFF
cdr3_nt: TGCGCCAGCCGAATGACAGAATACACCGGGGAGCTGTTTTTT

cdr3_length: 14
clone_size: -
j_call: TRBJ2-5
d_call: -
v_call: TRBV25-1
cdr3_aa: CASSVPGARETQYF
cdr3_nt: TGTGCCAGCAGTGTACCCGGGGCCAGAGAGACCCAGTACTTC

cdr3_length: 15
clone_size: -
j_call: TRBJ2-2
d_call: TRBD1
v_call: TRBV5-1
cdr3_aa: CASSSGQGVSGELFF
cdr3_nt: TGCGCCAGCAGCTCGGGACAGGGGGTTTCCGGGGAGCTGTTTTTT

cdr3_length: 14
clone_size: -
j_call: TRBJ2-5
d_call: -
v_call: TRBV7-2
cdr3_aa: CASSLRGGRETQYF
cdr3_nt: TGTGCCAGCAGCTTAAGGGGGGGCCGGGAGACCCAGTACTTC

cdr3_length: 16
clone_size: -
j_call: TRBJ1-5
d_call: -
v_call: TRBV7-9
cdr3_aa: CASSLGGYHRSKPQHF
cdr3_nt: TGTGCCAGCAGCTTAGGGGGTTATCACCGTAGCAAGCCCCAGCATTTT

cdr3_length: 15
clone_size: -
j_call: TRBJ1-5
d_call: -
v_call: TRBV24-1
cdr3_aa: CATSDDRRRNQPQHF
cdr3_nt: TGTGCCACCAGTGATGACAGGCGACGCAATCAGCCCCAGCATTTT

cdr3_length: 15
clone_size: -
j_call: TRBJ1-4
d_call: -
v_call: TRBV6-5
cdr3_aa: CASSYSRRANEKLFF
cdr3_nt: TGTGCCAGCAGTTACTCAAGACGGGCTAATGAAAAACTGTTTTTT

cdr3_length: 14
clone_size: -
j_call: TRBJ2-6
d_call: -
v_call: TRBV5-1
cdr3_aa: CASGLTTGANVLTF
cdr3_nt: TGCGCCAGCGGGTTAACCACCGGGGCCAACGTCCTGACTTTC

cdr3_length: 15
clone_size: -
j_call: TRBJ1-6
d_call: TRBD1
v_call: TRBV30
cdr3_aa: CAWSGDRGGNSPLHF
cdr3_nt: TGTGCCTGGAGCGGGGACAGGGGGGGTAATTCACCCCTCCACTTT

cdr3_length: 16
clone_size: -
j_call: TRBJ1-2
d_call: TRBD1
v_call: TRBV11-2
cdr3_aa: CASSPLQDGTGYGYTF
cdr3_nt: TGTGCCAGCAGCCCACTACAAGACGGGACAGGTTATGGCTACACCTTC

cdr3_length: 16
clone_size: -
j_call: TRBJ1-6
d_call: TRBD1
v_call: TRBV30
cdr3_aa: CAWRGLQGAGNSPLHF
cdr3_nt: TGTGCCTGGAGGGGCCTCCAGGGGGCTGGGAATTCACCCCTCCACTTT

cdr3_length: 14
clone_size: -
j_call: TRBJ2-5
d_call: -
v_call: TRBV30
cdr3_aa: CAWSVGHLQETQYF
cdr3_nt: TGTGCCTGGAGTGTGGGACACCTACAAGAGACCCAGTACTTC

cdr3_length: 14
clone_size: -
j_call: TRBJ1-4
d_call: -
v_call: TRBV15
cdr3_aa: CATSRGRYNEKLFF
cdr3_nt: TGTGCCACCAGCAGAGGCAGGTATAATGAAAAACTGTTTTTT

cdr3_length: 14
clone_size: once
j_call: TRBJ2-3
d_call: -
v_call: TRBV7-2
cdr3_aa: CASSPAAHSDTQYF
cdr3_nt: TGTGCCAGCAGCCCGGCGGCTCACTCTGATACGCAGTATTTT

cdr3_length: 15
clone_size: -
j_call: TRBJ2-1
d_call: TRBD2
v_call: TRBV4-2
cdr3_aa: CASSLRLAGDNEQFF
cdr3_nt: TGTGCCAGCAGCTTACGACTAGCGGGGGATAATGAGCAGTTCTTC

cdr3_length: 16
clone_size: -
j_call: TRBJ1-5
d_call: -
v_call: TRBV3-1/TRBV3-2
cdr3_aa: CASSQDKGTGNQPQHF
cdr3_nt: TGTGCCAGCAGCCAAGATAAGGGGACTGGCAATCAGCCCCAGCATTTT

cdr3_length: 14
clone_size: -
j_call: TRBJ2-3
d_call: -
v_call: TRBV11-1
cdr3_aa: CASSSPEGTDTQYF
cdr3_nt: TGTGCCAGCAGCTCGCCAGAAGGCACAGATACGCAGTATTTT

cdr3_length: 14
clone_size: -
j_call: TRBJ1-5
d_call: -
v_call: TRBV6-2/TRBV6-3
cdr3_aa: CASSYVSVNQPQHF
cdr3_nt: TGTGCCAGCAGTTACGTCTCAGTCAATCAGCCCCAGCATTTT